This TCR beta chain was observed in a study of T cells after yellow fever vaccination. Looking at the study overall: The fractions with low cell numbers were processed using SMART-Seq v4 Ultra Low Input.

UMIs were added to TCR cDNA along with a universal primer site when it was made by 5'RACE template switching. TCRdb recomputed calls from the 5' RACE reads with MiXCR, one row per CDR3 protein. The repertoire has a few hundred thousand distinct CDR3 sequences, 7% to 10% of them found once; the top ten carry roughly a sixth. For this clonotype: Its antigen is still unknown.

Findings and limits, study-wide: Any FACS-sorted repertoire could hold abundant clonotypes that contaminate it from the bulk population. Though weaker, the secondary response peaked faster, on day 5 versus 15.

Germline CDR1 is SQVTM and CDR2 is ANQGSEA. Trimming removed 7 bases at V and 2 bases at J, with 20 bases between. The CDR3 sequence is 15 residues long. The sequence derives from a man younger than 30 who received the YFV17D yellow fever vaccine. This specimen was PBMCs, taken more than 40 days after the first yellow fever vaccination. The chain joins TRBV29-1 to TRBJ1-2, with D perhaps matching TRBD1 (6 bases). This chain's CDR3 is CSAQFGGAVNYGYTF. CDR3 coding DNA: TGCAGCGCCCAGTTTGGGGGGGCCGTAAACTATGGCTACACCTTC.